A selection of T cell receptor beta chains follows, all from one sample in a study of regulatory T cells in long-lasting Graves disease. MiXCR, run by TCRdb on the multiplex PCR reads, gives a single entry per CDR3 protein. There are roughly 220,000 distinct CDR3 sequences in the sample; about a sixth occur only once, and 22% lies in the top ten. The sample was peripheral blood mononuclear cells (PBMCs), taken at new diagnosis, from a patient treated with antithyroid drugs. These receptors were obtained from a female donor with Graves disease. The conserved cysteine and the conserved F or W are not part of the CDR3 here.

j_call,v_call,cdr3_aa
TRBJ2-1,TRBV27,ASSLYPPYTSLRGSEQF
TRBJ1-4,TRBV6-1,ASSGGGTNEKLF
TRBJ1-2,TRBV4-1,ASSPSPSQANYGYT
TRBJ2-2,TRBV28,ASTLGGELF
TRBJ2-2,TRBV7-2,ASSSDITSAPGELF
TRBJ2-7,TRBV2,ASRDTGRTYEQY
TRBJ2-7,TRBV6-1,ASRDSGRGSYEQY
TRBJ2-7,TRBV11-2,ASSLEVIAYEQY
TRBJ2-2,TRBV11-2,ASSSSRLGVTGELF
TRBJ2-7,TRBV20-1,SASGTSGRAGYEQY